The 9 T cell receptor beta chains below were found in one sample sequenced in a study of blood T cell repertoires in COVID-19. Some clones are missing from TCRdb's copy, which holds only in-frame ones; the method was immunoSEQ multiplex PCR. The table lists a few hundred thousand clones, almost 90% of them singletons. The sample was peripheral blood. These receptors all stem from an elderly man with acute or convalescent COVID-19.

The chain uses TRBV23-1 and TRBJ2-1; 9 bases align to TRBD1. TRBV23-1 has ORF status, its function being uncertain. This CDR3 spans 16 amino acids. Losses at the gene ends were 0 bases for V and 6 bases for J; bases not matched to a gene: 6. CDR3 bases: TGCGCCAGCAGTCAATCAAAACAGGGGGCTTGCAATGAGCAGTTCTTC. This gives the protein CASSQSKQGACNEQFF.

V and J are TRBV25-1 and TRBJ1-3; D remains unclear. CDR1 is MGHDK, CDR2 SYGVNS, per germline. This CDR3 contains 14 residues. Trimming left V 5 bases short and J 2 bases short, with 10 bases between. DNA for the CDR3: TGTGCCAGCAGTAAAGCCCAAGCTGGAAACACCATATATTTT. Protein sequence: CASSKAQAGNTIYF.

The J gene is TRBJ1-3, the V gene TRBV3-1 (or the pseudogene TRBV3-2); D is unclear. V shed 0 bases and J shed 3 bases, with 9 bases lying between them. Germline loops: CDR1 LGHDT, CDR2 YNNKEL (reference sequence). The CDR3 is made up of 15 amino acids. CDR3 sequence reads: CASSQDLYSGNTIYF. The CDR3 coding sequence is TGTGCCAGCAGCCAAGATCTGTACAGTGGAAACACCATATATTTT.

The chain carries TRBV7-2 and TRBJ2-2, with TRBD2 matching 13 bases. Germline V lookup: CDR1 SGHTA, CDR2 FQGNSA. This CDR3 region has 15 residues. Trimming took 4 bases from V and 5 from J; bases not matched to a gene: 1. Written as DNA, the CDR3 is TGTGCCAGCAGCTCGGGACTAGCGGGGACCGGGGAGCTGTTTTTT. Protein sequence: CASSSGLAGTGELFF.

The rearrangement uses TRBV6-2 or TRBV6-3 and TRBJ2-5; D unresolved. The CDR3 loop spans 14 amino acids. V was cut by 2 bases and J by 2 bases, with 9 bases left in between. CDR1 is MNHEY, CDR2 SVGEGT, per germline. The CDR3 region is CASSYREVQETQYF. In DNA, the CDR3 is TGTGCCAGCAGTTACCGAGAAGTTCAAGAGACCCAGTACTTC.

This sequence joins TRBV21-1 and TRBJ2-3; the table calls TRBD1, which could not be checked here. TRBV21-1 is shown as a pseudogene. This CDR3 contains 16 residues. CDR3 residues: CASSTKGTGSTDTQYF. The CDR3 DNA reads TGTGCCAGCAGCACCAAGGGGACAGGTAGCACAGATACGCAGTATTTT.

The count of this clone is one. The V gene is TRBV25-1, the J gene TRBJ1-3; possibly TRBD1 for D (6 bases). The CDR3 runs to 15 residues. Trimming removed 5 bases from V and 0 bases from J, with 11 bases in between. The germline gives CDR1 MGHDK, CDR2 SYGVNS. The CDR3 region is CASSPPGVSGNTIYF. The CDR3 DNA is TGTGCCAGCAGTCCTCCAGGGGTCTCTGGAAACACCATATATTTT.

The chain employs TRBV7-2 and TRBJ2-5, with 7 nucleotides matching TRBD1. CDR1 SGHTA and CDR2 FQGNSA come from the germline V gene. V dropped 5 bases and J dropped 4; count of bases not matched to a gene: 7. CDR3 length: 14 amino acids. The CDR3 DNA is TGTGCCAGCAGCCTAGGGACAGTTGTAGAGACCCAGTACTTC. This encodes CASSLGTVVETQYF.

The rearrangement links TRBV7-9 to TRBJ2-7, with 8 bases matching TRBD2. This CDR3 spans 15 amino acids. Per germline, CDR1 SEHNR and CDR2 FQNEAQ (reference sequence). V shed 1 base, J shed 3 bases, and the junction held 5 bases outside the gene matches. The CDR3 reads CASSLGGGPDYEQYF. DNA for the CDR3: TGTGCCAGCAGCTTAGGCGGGGGGCCTGACTACGAGCAGTACTTC.